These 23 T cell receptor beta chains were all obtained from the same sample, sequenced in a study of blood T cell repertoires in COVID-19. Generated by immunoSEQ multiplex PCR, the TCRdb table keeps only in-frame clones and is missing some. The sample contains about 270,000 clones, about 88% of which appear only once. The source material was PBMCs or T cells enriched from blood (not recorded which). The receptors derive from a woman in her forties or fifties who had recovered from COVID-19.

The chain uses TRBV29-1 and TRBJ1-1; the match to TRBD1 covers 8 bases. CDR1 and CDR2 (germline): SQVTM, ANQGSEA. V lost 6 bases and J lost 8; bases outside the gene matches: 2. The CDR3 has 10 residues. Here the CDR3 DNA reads TGCAGCGTCCGGGACAGGGAAGCTTTCTTT. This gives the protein CSVRDREAFF.

The CDR3, as DNA: TGTGCCAGCAGCTTAGCGGCCCCAGATACGCAGTATTTT. It translates to CASSLAAPDTQYF. V is TRBV7-9 and J is TRBJ2-3; no clear D gene. The CDR3 covers 13 residues. V was pared by 0 bases and J by 4 bases, with 5 bases between. The germline CDR1 and CDR2 sequences are SEHNR and FQNEAQ (reference sequence).

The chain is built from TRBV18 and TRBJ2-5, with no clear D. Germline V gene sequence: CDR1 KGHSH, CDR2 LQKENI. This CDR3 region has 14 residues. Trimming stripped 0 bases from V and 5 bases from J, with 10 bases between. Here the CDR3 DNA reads TGTGCCAGCTCACCACCTCAGTCCTTGGAGACCCAGTACTTC. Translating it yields CASSPPQSLETQYF.

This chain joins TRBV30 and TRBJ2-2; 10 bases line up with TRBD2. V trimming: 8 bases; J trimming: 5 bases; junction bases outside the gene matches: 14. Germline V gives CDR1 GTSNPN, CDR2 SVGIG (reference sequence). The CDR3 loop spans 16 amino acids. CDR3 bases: TGTGCCCGTGGTCCCTCTAGCGGGAGCGATACCGGGGAGCTGTTTTTT. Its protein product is CARGPSSGSDTGELFF.

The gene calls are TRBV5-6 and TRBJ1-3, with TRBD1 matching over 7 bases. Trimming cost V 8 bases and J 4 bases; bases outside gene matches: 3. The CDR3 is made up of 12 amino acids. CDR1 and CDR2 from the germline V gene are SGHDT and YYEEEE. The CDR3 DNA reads TGTGCCAGTAGGGGGCCCGGAAACACCATATATTTT. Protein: CASRGPGNTIYF.

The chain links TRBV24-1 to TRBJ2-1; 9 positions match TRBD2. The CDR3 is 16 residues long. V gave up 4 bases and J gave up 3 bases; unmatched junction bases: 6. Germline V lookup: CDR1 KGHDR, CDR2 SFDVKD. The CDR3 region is CATSETGTSRYNEQFF. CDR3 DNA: TGTGCCACCAGTGAAACCGGGACTAGCCGCTACAATGAGCAGTTCTTC.

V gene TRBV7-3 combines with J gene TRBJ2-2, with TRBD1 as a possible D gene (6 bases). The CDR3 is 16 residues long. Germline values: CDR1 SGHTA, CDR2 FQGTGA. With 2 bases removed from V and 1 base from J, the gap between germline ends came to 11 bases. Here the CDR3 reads CASSLGATGNTGELFF. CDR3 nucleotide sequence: TGTGCCAGCAGCTTAGGGGCGACAGGGAACACCGGGGAGCTGTTTTTT. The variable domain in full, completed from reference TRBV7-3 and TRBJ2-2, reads GAGVSQTPSNKVTEKGKYVELRCDPISGHTALYWYRQSLGQGPEFLIYFQGTGAADDSGLPNDRFFAVRPEGSVSTLKIQRTERGDSAVYLCASSLGATGNTGELFFGEGSRLTVL.

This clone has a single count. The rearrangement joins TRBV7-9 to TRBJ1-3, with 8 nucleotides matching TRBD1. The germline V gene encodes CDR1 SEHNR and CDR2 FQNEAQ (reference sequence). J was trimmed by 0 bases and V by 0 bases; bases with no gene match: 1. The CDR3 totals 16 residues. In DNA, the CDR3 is TGTGCCAGCAGCTTAGCTGACAGGGGCTCTGGAAACACCATATATTTT. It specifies CASSLADRGSGNTIYF.

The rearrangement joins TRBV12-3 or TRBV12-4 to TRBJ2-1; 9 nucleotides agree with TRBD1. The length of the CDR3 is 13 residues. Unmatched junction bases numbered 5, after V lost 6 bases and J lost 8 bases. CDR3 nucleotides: TGTGCCAGCAGCACCGGGACAGGGTATGAGCAGTTCTTC. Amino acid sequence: CASSTGTGYEQFF.

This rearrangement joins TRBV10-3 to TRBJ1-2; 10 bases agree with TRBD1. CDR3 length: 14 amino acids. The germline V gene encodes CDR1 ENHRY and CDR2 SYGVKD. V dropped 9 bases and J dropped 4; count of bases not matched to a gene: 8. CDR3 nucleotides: TGTGCCATGTCGTCCGGGACAGGGGTCTATGGCTACACCTTC. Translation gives CAMSSGTGVYGYTF.

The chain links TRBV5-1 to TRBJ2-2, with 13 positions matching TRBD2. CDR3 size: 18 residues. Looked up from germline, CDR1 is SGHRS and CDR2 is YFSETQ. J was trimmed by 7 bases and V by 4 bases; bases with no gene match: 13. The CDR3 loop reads CASSRQNRLAGGSGELFF. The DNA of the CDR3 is TGCGCCAGCAGCCGACAAAACAGACTAGCGGGAGGAAGCGGGGAGCTGTTTTTT.

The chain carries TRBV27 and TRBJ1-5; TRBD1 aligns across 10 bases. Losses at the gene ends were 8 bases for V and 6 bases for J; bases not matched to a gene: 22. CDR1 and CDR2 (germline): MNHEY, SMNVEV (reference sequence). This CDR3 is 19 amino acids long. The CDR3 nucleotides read TGTGCCAGCCGCCCGAGGGACAGGGGAAGAGGAGGGATCGGTCAGCCCCAGCATTTT. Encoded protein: CASRPRDRGRGGIGQPQHF.

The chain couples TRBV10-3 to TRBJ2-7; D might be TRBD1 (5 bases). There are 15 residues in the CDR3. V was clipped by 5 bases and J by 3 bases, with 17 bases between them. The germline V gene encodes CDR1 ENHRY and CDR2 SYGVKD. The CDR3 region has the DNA TGTGCCATCAGTCCTACAGGCTCTAAAGGCTACGAGCAGTACTTC. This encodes CAISPTGSKGYEQYF.

CDR3 sequence (DNA): TGTGCCAGCAGCGGAGGCGGTAGCGCGAGGGCTACGCAGTATTTT. Translation gives CASSGGGSARATQYF. The chain is built from TRBV7-6 and TRBJ2-3, with D tentatively TRBD2 (5 bases). Germline loops: CDR1 SGHVS, CDR2 FNYEAQ. V was shortened by 5 bases and J by 8 bases, with 20 bases between the two germline ends. The CDR3 spans 15 residues.

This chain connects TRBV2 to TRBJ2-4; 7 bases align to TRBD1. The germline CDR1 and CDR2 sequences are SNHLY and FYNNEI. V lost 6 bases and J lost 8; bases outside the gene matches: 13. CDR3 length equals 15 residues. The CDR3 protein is CASSYGGTEGYIQYF. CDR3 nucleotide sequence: TGTGCCAGCAGCTACGGTGGGACAGAGGGATACATTCAGTACTTC.

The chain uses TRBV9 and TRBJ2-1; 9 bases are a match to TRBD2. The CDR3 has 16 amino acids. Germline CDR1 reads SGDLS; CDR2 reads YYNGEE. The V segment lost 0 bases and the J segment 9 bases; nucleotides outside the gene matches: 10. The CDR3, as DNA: TGTGCCAGCAGCGTAGGGCGGGAGGGCCGGTTAGGTGAGCAGTTCTTC. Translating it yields CASSVGREGRLGEQFF.

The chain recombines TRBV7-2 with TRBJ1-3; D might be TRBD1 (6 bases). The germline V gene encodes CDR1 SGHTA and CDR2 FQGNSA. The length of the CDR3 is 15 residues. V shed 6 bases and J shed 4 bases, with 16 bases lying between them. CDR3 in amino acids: CASRLSPTGGNTIYF. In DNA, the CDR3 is TGTGCCAGCAGACTAAGTCCCACAGGGGGAAACACCATATATTTT.

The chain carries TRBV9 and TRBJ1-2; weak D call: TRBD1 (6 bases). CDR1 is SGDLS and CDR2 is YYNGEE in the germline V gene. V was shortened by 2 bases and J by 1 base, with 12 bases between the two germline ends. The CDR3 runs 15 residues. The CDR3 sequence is CASSVDGTLNYGYTF. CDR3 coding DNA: TGTGCCAGCAGCGTTGACGGGACACTTAACTATGGCTACACCTTC.

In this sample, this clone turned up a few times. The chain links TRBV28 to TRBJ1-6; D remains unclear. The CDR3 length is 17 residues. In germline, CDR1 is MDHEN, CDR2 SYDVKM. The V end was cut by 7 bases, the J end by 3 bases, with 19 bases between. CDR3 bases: TGTGCCAGCACCCAACTGGGCCCGAACCTCTATAATTCACCCCTCCACTTT. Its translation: CASTQLGPNLYNSPLHF.

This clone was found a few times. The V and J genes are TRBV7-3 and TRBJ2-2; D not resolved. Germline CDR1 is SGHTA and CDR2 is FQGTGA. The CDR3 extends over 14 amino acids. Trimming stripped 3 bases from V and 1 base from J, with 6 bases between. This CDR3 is CASSFLGNTGELFF. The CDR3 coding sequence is TGTGCCAGCAGCTTCCTAGGGAACACCGGGGAGCTGTTTTTT.

The CDR3 is CASSLRGTGVAEQYF. The CDR3 DNA reads as TGTGCCAGCAGCTTACGGGGGACAGGGGTAGCCGAGCAGTACTTC. The V call is TRBV6-5, the J call TRBJ2-7; the match to TRBD1 covers 10 bases. Germline loops: CDR1 MNHEY, CDR2 SVGAGI. V dropped 6 bases and J dropped 6; count of bases not matched to a gene: 11. The CDR3 is made up of 15 amino acids.

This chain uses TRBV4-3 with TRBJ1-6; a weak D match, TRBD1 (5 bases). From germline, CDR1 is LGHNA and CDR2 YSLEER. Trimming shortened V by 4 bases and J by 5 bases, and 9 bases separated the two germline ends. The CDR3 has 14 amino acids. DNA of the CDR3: TGCGCCAGCAGCCGGGCAGGGAATAATTCACCCCTCCACTTT. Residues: CASSRAGNNSPLHF.

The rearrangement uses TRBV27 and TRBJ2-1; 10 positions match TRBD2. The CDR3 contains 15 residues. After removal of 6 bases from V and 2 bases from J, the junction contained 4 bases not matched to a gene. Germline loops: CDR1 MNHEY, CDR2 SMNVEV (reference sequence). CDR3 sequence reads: CASRPSGRAYNEQFF. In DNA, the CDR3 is TGTGCCAGCAGACCCAGCGGGAGGGCCTACAATGAGCAGTTCTTC.